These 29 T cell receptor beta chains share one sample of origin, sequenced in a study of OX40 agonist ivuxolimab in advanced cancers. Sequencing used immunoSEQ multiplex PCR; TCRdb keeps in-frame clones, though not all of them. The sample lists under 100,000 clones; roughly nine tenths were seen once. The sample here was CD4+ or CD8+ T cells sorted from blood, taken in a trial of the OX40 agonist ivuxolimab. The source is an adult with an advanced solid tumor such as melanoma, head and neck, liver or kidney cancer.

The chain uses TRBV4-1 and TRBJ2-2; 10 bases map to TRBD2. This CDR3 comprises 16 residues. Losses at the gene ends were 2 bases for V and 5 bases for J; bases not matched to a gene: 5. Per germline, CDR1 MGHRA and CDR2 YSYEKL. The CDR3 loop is CASSQSSGRRTGELFF. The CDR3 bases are TGCGCCAGCAGCCAATCTAGCGGGAGAAGGACCGGGGAGCTGTTTTTT.

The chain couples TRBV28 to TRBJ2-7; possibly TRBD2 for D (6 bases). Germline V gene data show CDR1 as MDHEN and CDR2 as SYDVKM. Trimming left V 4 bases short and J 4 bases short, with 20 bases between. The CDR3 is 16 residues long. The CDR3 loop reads CASSSTSGTVDYEQYF. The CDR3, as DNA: TGTGCCAGCAGTTCGACCTCCGGGACTGTAGATTACGAGCAGTACTTC.

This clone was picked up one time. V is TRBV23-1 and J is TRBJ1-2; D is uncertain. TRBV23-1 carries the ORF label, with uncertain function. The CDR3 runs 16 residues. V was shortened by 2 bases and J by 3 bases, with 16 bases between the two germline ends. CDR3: CASSQPDGSPYYGYTF. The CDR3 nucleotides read TGCGCCAGCAGTCAACCCGATGGTTCACCCTACTATGGCTACACCTTC.

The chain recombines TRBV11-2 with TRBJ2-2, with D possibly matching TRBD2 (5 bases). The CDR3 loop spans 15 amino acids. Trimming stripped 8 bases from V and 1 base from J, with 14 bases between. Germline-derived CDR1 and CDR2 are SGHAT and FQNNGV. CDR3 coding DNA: TGTGCCAGCTCCTTTCCGGGGAGGAACACCGGGGAGCTGTTTTTT. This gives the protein CASSFPGRNTGELFF. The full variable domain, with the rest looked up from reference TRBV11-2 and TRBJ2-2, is EAGVAQSPRYKIIEKRQSVAFWCNPISGHATLYWYQQILGQGPKLLIQFQNNGVVDDSQLPKDRFSAERLKGVDSTLKIQPAKLEDSAVYLCASSFPGRNTGELFFGEGSRLTVL.

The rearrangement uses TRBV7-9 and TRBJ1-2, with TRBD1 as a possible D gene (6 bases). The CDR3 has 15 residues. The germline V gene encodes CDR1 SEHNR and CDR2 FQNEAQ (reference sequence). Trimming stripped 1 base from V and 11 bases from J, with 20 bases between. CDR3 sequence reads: CASSLGIDRTSRYTF. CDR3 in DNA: TGTGCCAGCAGCTTAGGTATAGACAGGACTTCAAGGTACACCTTC.

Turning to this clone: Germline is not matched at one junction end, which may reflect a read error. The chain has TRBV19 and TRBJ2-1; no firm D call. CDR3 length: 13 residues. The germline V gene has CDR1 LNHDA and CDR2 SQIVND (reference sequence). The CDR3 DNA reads TGTGCCAGTAGTTCTGACCATGACCCAGGACGGATCTTC. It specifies CASSSDHDPGRIF.

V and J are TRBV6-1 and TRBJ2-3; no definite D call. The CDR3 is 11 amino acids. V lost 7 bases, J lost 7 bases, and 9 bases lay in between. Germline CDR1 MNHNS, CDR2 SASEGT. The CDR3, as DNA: TGTGCCAGCACCGACAAGTATACGCAGTATTTT. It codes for CASTDKYTQYF.

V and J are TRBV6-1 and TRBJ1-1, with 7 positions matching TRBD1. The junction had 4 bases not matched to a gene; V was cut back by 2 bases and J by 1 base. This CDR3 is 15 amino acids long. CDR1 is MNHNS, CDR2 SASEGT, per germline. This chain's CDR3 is CASSEPGTENTEAFF. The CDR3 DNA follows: TGTGCCAGCAGTGAACCCGGGACAGAGAACACTGAAGCTTTCTTT.

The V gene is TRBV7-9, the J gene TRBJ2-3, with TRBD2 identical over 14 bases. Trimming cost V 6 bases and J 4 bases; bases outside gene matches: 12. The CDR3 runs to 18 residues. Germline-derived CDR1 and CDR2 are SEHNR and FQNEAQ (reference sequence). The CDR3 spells CASRSTAGLAGAADTQYF. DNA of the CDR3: TGTGCCAGCAGATCGACCGCGGGACTAGCGGGAGCGGCAGATACGCAGTATTTT.

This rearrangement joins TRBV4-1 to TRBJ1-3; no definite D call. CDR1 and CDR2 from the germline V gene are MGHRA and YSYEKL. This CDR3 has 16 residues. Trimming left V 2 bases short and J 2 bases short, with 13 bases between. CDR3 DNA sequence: TGCGCCAGCAGCCAACTGTCCTTGATTACTGGAAACACCATATATTTT. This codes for CASSQLSLITGNTIYF.

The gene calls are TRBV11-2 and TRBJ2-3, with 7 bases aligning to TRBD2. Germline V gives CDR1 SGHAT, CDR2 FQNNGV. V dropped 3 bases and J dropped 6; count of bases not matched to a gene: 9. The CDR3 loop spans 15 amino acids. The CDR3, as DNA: TGTGCCAGCAGCTTCGCCGGGACTACTGGGGATACGCAGTATTTT. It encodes CASSFAGTTGDTQYF.

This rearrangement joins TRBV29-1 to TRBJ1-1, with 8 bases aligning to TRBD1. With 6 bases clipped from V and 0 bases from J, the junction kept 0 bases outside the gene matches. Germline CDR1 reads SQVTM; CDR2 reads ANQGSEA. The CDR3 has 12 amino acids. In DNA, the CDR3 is TGCAGCGTGGGACAGGTGAACACTGAAGCTTTCTTT. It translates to CSVGQVNTEAFF.

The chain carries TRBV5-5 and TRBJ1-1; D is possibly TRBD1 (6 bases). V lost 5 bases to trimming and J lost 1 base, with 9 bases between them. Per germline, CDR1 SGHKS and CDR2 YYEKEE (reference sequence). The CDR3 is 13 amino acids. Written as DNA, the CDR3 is TGTGCCAGCAGAGGACAGCCGAACACTGAAGCTTTCTTT. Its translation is CASRGQPNTEAFF.

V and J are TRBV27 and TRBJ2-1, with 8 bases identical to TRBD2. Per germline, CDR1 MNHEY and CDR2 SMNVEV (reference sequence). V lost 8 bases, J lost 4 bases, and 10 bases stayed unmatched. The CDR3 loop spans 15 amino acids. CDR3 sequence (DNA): TGTGCCAGCGGAATTCCGGGACTAGGATACAATGAGCAGTTCTTC. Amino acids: CASGIPGLGYNEQFF.

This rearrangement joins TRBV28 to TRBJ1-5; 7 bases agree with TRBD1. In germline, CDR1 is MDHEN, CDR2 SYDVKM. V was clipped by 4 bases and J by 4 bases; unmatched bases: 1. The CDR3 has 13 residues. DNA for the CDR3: TGTGCCAGCAGTTGGGACAGTAATCAGCCCCAGCATTTT. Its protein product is CASSWDSNQPQHF.

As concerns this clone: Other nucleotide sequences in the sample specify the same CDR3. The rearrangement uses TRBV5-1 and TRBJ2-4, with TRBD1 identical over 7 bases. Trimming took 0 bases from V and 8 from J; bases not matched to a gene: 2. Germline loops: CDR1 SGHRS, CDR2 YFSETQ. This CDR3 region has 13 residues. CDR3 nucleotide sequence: TGCGCCAGCAGCTTGGGGCAGGGGGACATTCAGTACTTC. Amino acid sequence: CASSLGQGDIQYF.

This CDR3 reads CASRSGRAYEQYF. CDR3 DNA: TGTGCCAGCAGGAGCGGCCGCGCCTACGAGCAGTACTTC. The chain is built from TRBV9 and TRBJ2-7; TRBD2 might be the D (5 bases). Germline CDR1 reads SGDLS; CDR2 reads YYNGEE. The V end lost 5 bases, the J end lost 2 bases, and 11 bases lay between the germline ends. This CDR3 has 13 residues.

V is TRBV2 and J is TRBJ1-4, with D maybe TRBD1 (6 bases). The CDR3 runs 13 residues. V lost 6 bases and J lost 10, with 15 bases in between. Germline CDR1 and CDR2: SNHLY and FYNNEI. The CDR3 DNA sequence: TGTGCCAGCAGCGGGGGCTCTCCGATAAAACTGTTTTTT. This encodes CASSGGSPIKLFF. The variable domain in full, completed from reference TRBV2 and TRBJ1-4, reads EPEVTQTPSHQVTQMGQEVILRCVPISNHLYFYWYRQILGQKVEFLVSFYNNEISEKSEIFDDQFSVERPDGSNFTLKIRSTKLEDSAMYFCASSGGSPIKLFFGSGTQLSVL.

In nucleotides, the CDR3 is TGTGCCAGCAGCTCGGGACTCTCAGATACGCAGTATTTT. Translated: CASSSGLSDTQYF. V is TRBV7-3 and J is TRBJ2-3; weak D call: TRBD2 (6 bases). Germline CDR1 reads SGHTA; CDR2 reads FQGTGA. The CDR3 is 13 residues long. Trimming removed 4 bases at V and 4 bases at J, with 9 bases between.

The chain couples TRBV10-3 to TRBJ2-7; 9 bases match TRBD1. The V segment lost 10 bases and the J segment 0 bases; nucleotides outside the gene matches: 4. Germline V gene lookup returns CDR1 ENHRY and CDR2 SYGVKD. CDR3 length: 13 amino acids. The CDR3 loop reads CATLTGGSYEQYF. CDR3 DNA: TGTGCCACCTTGACAGGGGGCTCCTACGAGCAGTACTTC.

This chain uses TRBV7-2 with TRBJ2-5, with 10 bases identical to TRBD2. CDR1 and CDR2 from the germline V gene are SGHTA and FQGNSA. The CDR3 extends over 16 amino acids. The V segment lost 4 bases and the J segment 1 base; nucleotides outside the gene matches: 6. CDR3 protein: CASSSSGRVGQETQYF. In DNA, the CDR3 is TGTGCCAGCAGCTCTAGCGGGAGAGTGGGCCAAGAGACCCAGTACTTC.

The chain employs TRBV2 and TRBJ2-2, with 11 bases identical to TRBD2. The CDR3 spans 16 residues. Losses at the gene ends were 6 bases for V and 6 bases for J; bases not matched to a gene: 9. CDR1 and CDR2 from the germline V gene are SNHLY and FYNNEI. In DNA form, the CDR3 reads TGTGCCAGCAGATCGACTAGCGGGGTGTTCTCCGGGGAGCTGTTTTTT. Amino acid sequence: CASRSTSGVFSGELFF.

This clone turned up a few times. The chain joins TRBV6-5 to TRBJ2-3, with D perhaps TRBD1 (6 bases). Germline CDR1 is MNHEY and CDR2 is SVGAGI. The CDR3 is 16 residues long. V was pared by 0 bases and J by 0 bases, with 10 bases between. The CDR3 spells CASSYSGGTSTDTQYF. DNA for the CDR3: TGTGCCAGCAGTTACTCTGGGGGCACTAGCACAGATACGCAGTATTTT.

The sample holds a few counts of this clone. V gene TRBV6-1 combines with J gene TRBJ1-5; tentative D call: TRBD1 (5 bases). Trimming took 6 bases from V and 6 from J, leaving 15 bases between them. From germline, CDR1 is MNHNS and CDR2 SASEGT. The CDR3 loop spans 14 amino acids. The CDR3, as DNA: TGTGCCAGCAGCAGGGAGGTGGTCGGTCAGCCCCAGCATTTT. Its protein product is CASSREVVGQPQHF.

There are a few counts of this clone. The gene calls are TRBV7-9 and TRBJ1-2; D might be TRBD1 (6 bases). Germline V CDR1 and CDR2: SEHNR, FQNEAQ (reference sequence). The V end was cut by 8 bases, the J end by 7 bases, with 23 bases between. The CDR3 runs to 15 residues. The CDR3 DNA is TGTGCCAGCTCCCTCGGGGGCCAGGAGACGAGTGGCTACACCTTC. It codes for CASSLGGQETSGYTF.

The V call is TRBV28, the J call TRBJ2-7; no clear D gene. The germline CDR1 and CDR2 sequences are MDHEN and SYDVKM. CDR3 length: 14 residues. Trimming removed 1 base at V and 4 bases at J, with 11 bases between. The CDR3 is CASSLSDGGYEQYF. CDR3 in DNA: TGTGCCAGCAGTTTATCAGATGGTGGTTACGAGCAGTACTTC.

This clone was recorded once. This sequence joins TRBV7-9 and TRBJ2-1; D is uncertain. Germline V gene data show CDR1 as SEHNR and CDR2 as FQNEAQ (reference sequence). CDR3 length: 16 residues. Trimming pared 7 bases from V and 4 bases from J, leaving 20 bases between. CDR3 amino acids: CASMYSLRSQYNEQFF. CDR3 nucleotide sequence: TGTGCCAGCATGTACTCTCTCCGGAGTCAGTACAATGAGCAGTTCTTC.

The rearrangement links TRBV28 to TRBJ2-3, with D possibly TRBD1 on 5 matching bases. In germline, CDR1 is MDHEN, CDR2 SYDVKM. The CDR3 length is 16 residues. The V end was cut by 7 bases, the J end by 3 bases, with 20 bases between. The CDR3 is CASMGQGLRLTDTQYF. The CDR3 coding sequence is TGTGCCAGCATGGGGCAGGGCCTGCGGCTGACAGATACGCAGTATTTT.

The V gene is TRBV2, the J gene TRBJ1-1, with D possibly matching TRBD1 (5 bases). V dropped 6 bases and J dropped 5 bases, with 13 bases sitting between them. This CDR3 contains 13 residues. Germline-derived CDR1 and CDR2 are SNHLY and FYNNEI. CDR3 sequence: CASRKGAFTEAFF. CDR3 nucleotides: TGTGCCAGCAGGAAAGGGGCTTTTACTGAAGCTTTCTTT.